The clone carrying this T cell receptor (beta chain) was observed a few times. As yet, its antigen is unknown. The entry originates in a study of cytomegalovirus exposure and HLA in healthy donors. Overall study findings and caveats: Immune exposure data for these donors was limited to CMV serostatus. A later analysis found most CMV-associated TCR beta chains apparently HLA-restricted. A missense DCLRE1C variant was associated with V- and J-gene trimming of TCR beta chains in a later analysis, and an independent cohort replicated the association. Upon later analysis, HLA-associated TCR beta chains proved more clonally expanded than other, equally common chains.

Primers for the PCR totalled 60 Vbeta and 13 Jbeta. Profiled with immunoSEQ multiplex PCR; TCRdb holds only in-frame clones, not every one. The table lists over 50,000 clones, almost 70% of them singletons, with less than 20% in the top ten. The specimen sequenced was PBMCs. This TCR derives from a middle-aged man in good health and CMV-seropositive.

The CDR3 nucleotides read TGTGCCAGCAGCCGGGGGGGTCAGGTCTTTAACTATGGCTACACCTTC. It codes for CASSRGGQVFNYGYTF. The V gene is TRBV7-2, the J gene TRBJ1-2; tentatively, D is TRBD1 (5 bases). Germline V CDR1 and CDR2: SGHTA, FQGNSA. V was pared by 5 bases and J by 1 base, with 17 bases between. This CDR3 region has 16 residues. The variable domain in full, completed from reference TRBV7-2 and TRBJ1-2, reads GAGVSQSPSNKVTEKGKDVELRCDPISGHTALYWYRQSLGQGLEFLIYFQGNSAPDKSGLPSDRFSAERTGGSVSTLTIQRTQQEDSAVYLCASSRGGQVFNYGYTFGSGTRLTVV.